This T cell receptor beta chain comes out of a study of identical twins (dated by TCRdb to the mid-2010s). As for the study more broadly: To test whether fetal clonotypes persist, the study used deep sequencing on TCR alpha and beta repertoires from monozygotic twins, unrelated adults of various ages, and cord blood. Replicate twin experiments were performed at different times using different library preparation protocols to rule out contamination. On the study overall, not on this receptor specifically: Because the same donors could not be followed over many years, the conclusions depended on cross-sectional statistical analysis. Out-of-frame TCR alpha sharing in monozygotic twins was systematically underestimated by recombination models, whereas sharing between unrelated individuals was in agreement with the recombination models. Invariant T cells such as MAIT and iNKT could partly confound zero-insertion analyses, though diverse VJ usage argued against this for most clonotypes. Abundant cord blood beta clonotypes carried fewer insertions; young adult naive repertoires showed a weaker similar trend, while memory repertoires showed none. Excess twin sharing in beta out-of-frame sequences was weaker because fewer shared sequences lowered the signal-to-noise ratio. Compared with coincidental sharing between unrelated individuals, an excess of low generation-probability sequences was observed among out-of-frame TCR alpha sequences shared between twins.

The library was generated by 5' RACE. The sequencer listed for this sample is Illumina HiSeq 2000. Template switching introduced a universal primer binding site; the final cDNA contained a unique molecular identifier, enabling accurate counting of TCR cDNA molecules. Specific primers in the conserved constant-segment region were used to synthesize first-strand cDNA for the TCR alpha and beta chains. To control for contamination, every cDNA library was double barcoded, receiving both a SMART-Mk sample barcode and Illumina barcodes. TruSeq adapter sequences, together with Illumina sample barcodes, were added in two successive PCR steps. The Illumina HiSeq platform was used with custom primers to sequence TCR alpha and beta cDNA libraries. The paper's data handling went like this. Unique molecular identifiers were extracted from raw reads with MiGEC, and CDR3 positions were determined with MiXCR. Recombination models were inferred per individual with the repgenHMM and IGoR tools using an EM algorithm. Shared clonotype analysis was performed with the tcR package in R, normalizing sharing by the product of cloneset sizes. Out-of-frame nonproductive sequences were analyzed to study raw recombination free of thymic and clonal selection effects. The public reads were reprocessed in TCRdb via fastp at Q25 and MiXCR, keeping in-frame beta chains. CDR3 protein sequences are deduplicated, and each keeps its most common genes and DNA. TCRdb assigned the V and J calls; the authors' analysis was not used. For this sample there are about 190,000 distinct CDR3 sequences; roughly 15% appear just once. The top ten clones comprise 35% to 50% of the sample.

Trimming accounts for 7 bases at V and 3 bases at J, while the number of junction bases matched to no gene is 12. Including cysteine and phenylalanine, the CDR3 has 14 amino acids. Kept here is only the CDR3 DNA, which spans 42 bases and is read in frame from base 1. CDR1 and CDR2 were assigned from the germline V gene (reference sequence) as DFQATT and SNEGSKA. Every donor in the study was a healthy Caucasian. Three pairs of female monozygotic twins, all aged 18 to 29 years, were included in the twin cohort. Positive isolation kits from Invitrogen were used to isolate CD4+ and CD8+ T cell populations. This clonotype was observed a handful of times. Its antigen remains undetermined. Per-base quality was not reported, and no clone a single base away is much larger than it. These data were also filed under a second study, of T cells expressing NK-cell markers. Per the second study: Three sorted T-cell subsets (CD3+CD56+NKG2C+, CD3+CD56+NKG2C- and CD3+CD56-NKG2C+) from roughly 8 donors had their TCR beta-chain repertoires profiled. Seven of the eight sequenced donors were HCMV-seropositive and one was HCMV-seronegative. In several experiments an anti-gammadeltaTCR antibody was added to restrict sorting to alphabetaTCR-expressing T cells. In more than 5 donors, the dominant CD3+CD56+NKG2C+ clonotypes were found to rank among the top 10 CD8+ clonotypes and to make up roughly 1.0-7.0% of CD8+ T cells. Those dominant clonotypes were again the most abundant among CD3+CD56-NKG2C+ cells in several donors, at about 28.3-65%. Whether the expanded NKG2C-expressing T cell clones were specific for HCMV antigens was left unclear. Randomly selected healthy volunteers, three men and five women, were used as the eight sequenced donors. To determine HCMV serostatus, a commercial ELISA kit was used to detect HCMV-specific IgG in serum. MIGEC handled demultiplexing of the reads and grouping by UMI, while MiTCR was used to assemble and quantify clonotypes. To exclude erroneous sequences, any TCR cDNA sequence not supported by at least two reads was discarded. The tcR package was used for downstream repertoire analysis, with clonotypes matched between fractions based on CDR3 nucleotide sequence plus V segment. VDJmatch was used to annotate antigen specificity against VDJdb, with one amino acid substitution in CDR3 permitted.

The sample was CD8+ T cells sorted from blood. The clonotype comes from a young woman in good health. The chain uses TRBV20-1 and TRBJ2-7; TRBD1 aligns with 7 central bases. The sequenced DNA: TGCAGTGGCACAAATACAGGGGAAGGCTACGAGCAGTACTTC. Translated, this gives CSGTNTGEGYEQYF.